This section outlines one TCR beta chain sequence together with its context. Its antigen is not known. 13 Jbeta primers and 60 Vbeta primers were used for the PCR. Generated by immunoSEQ multiplex PCR, the TCRdb table keeps only in-frame clones and is missing some. This table has some 170,000 clones, roughly 80% appearing once. The sample belongs to a study of cytomegalovirus exposure and HLA in healthy donors. Study overall: A preliminary data release comprised roughly 80 million unique TCRs obtained from HLA-typed donors. Study-wide results and limits: Later on, an analysis showed TCR association rates differing by HLA locus, with DRB1 the most and HLA-C the fewest. Reports indicate that TCR beta sequences accurately predicted the HLA-A and HLA-B alleles of most subjects.

Specimen: PBMCs. The sequence was obtained from a young man in good health and CMV-seropositive.

Here the CDR3 reads CAISEGGVRTGRSWNTEAFF. CDR3 DNA: TGTGCCATCAGTGAAGGGGGAGTCCGTACAGGGCGTAGTTGGAACACTGAAGCTTTCTTT. The J gene is TRBJ1-1, the V gene TRBV10-3; D might be TRBD1 (6 bases). The CDR3 sequence is 20 residues long. Trimming took 3 bases from V and 1 from J, leaving 27 bases between them. Germline CDR1 and CDR2: ENHRY and SYGVKD.